These T cell receptor beta chains were read from a single sample in a study of regulatory T cells in long-lasting Graves disease. TCRdb reanalysed the multiplex PCR reads using MiXCR and keeps one entry per CDR3 protein. This sample carries approximately 400,000 distinct CDR3 sequences, roughly 10% of them seen once, and the ten largest clones take about 20%. A further study also used this sample, focusing on T cells in Graves' hyperthyroidism and ophthalmopathy.

Material: peripheral blood mononuclear cells (PBMCs), obtained at new diagnosis, from a patient treated with antithyroid drugs. The receptors stem from a woman younger than 35 with Graves disease. The CDR3 runs from the conserved cysteine through the conserved F or W. Fields, in order: J gene, clone size, V gene, D gene, CDR3 DNA, CDR3 protein. A D gene is named only where the DNA matches it firmly. Clone size, where shown, is once, few, many, or a class for clones that have expanded.

>TRBJ1-1|NA|TRBV7-2|NA
TGTGCCAGCAGCTTATTTACGATGAACACTGAAGCTTTCTTT
CASSLFTMNTEAFF
>TRBJ2-1|many|TRBV6-1|NA
TGTGCCAGCGGTGAGCAGGGAGTTTGGAATGAGCAGTTCTTC
CASGEQGVWNEQFF
>TRBJ1-2|many|TRBV7-9|NA
TGTGCCACCCGTCGGGGGGGCGGTGGCTACACCTTC
CATRRGGGGYTF
>TRBJ2-1|many|TRBV20-1|TRBD1
TGCAGTGCTATCGACAGGGTTAATGTCCCCTACAATGAGCAGTTCTTC
CSAIDRVNVPYNEQFF
>TRBJ1-1|many|TRBV12-3/TRBV12-4|NA
TGTGCCAGCAGTTTAGAGGGGGAAGTGACTGAAGCTTTCTTT
CASSLEGEVTEAFF
>TRBJ2-1|many|TRBV20-1|TRBD2
TGCAGTGCTAGAGGGCTAGCGGGAATAACCTCCTACAATGAGCAGTTCTTC
CSARGLAGITSYNEQFF
>TRBJ1-2|many|TRBV7-2|TRBD1
TGTGCCAGCAGCTTGACAGGGTTACCGGCTAACTATGGCTACACCTTC
CASSLTGLPANYGYTF
>TRBJ1-1|many|TRBV7-9|NA
TGTGCCAGCGAGGTGAACACTGAAGCTTTCTTT
CASEVNTEAFF
>TRBJ2-3|many|TRBV7-9|NA
TGTGCCAGCAGCTACACAACAGATACGCAGTATTTT
CASSYTTDTQYF
>TRBJ2-3|NA|TRBV6-2/TRBV6-3|TRBD2
TGTGCCAGCAGTGAATTTTTTTTAGTAGCGGGGGGCACAGATACGCAGTATTTT
CASSEFFLVAGGTDTQYF
>TRBJ2-7|many|TRBV28|NA
TGTGCCAGCAAATCCGGCGAGCAGTACTTC
CASKSGEQYF
>TRBJ2-7|NA|TRBV27|NA
TGTGCCAGCAGTAACTTAGGACAGTTCTGCGAGCAGTACTTC
CASSNLGQFCEQYF
>TRBJ1-2|few|TRBV9|TRBD1
TGTGCCAGCAGCCCTATGCCCGGGACAGAAGCCTATGGCTACACCTTC
CASSPMPGTEAYGYTF
>TRBJ1-1|many|TRBV5-1|TRBD1
TGCGCCAGCAGCTTGCATCACAGGGGGCGAGGCACTGAAGCTTTCTTT
CASSLHHRGRGTEAFF
>TRBJ2-1|many|TRBV10-3|NA
TGTGCCACAAAGAGGGGGGAAGGGTACAATGAGCAGTTCTTC
CATKRGEGYNEQFF
>TRBJ1-2|many|TRBV13|NA
TGTGCCAGCAGCTTAGAGGGGTTGGGAGGCTACACCTTC
CASSLEGLGGYTF
>TRBJ1-6|NA|TRBV4-3|NA
TGCGCCAGCAGCCAAGATCCTTTACTTTCACCCCTCCACTTT
CASSQDPLLSPLHF
>TRBJ2-1|many|TRBV20-1|TRBD2
TGCAGTGCTCCGTCTAGCGGGGGGGCCGGAAAGTTCTTC
CSAPSSGGAGKFF
>TRBJ1-1|many|TRBV7-9|NA
TGTGCCAGCAGCTTAGCGCTTGGACAGATGATGAACACTGAAGCTTTCTTT
CASSLALGQMMNTEAFF
>TRBJ1-1|many|TRBV7-9|NA
TGTGCCATCAGACAGATCCAGAACACTGAAGCTTTCTTT
CAIRQIQNTEAFF
>TRBJ1-3|once|TRBV7-9|NA
TGTGCCAGCCGGTCTGGGGGAGGGCACGCTGGAAACACCATATATTTT
CASRSGGGHAGNTIYF
>TRBJ2-4|few|TRBV6-2/TRBV6-3|NA
TGTGCCAGCAGTTACGCGGCAGGGAGGAACATTCAGTACTTC
CASSYAAGRNIQYF
>TRBJ1-4|few|TRBV2|NA
TGTGCCAGCCGGGGGGGGGCGGCGGGAACTAATGAAAAACCGTTTTTT
CASRGGAAGTNEKPFF
>TRBJ2-3|few|TRBV4-1|NA
TGCGCCAGCAGCCGACCAGAGGGGGGGGGGGTGTGGAATACGCAGTATTTT
CASSRPEGGGVWNTQYF
>TRBJ2-2|many|TRBV9|TRBD1
TGTGCCAGCGGCAGGGGGTCGGCCGGGGAGCTGTTTTTT
CASGRGSAGELFF
>TRBJ1-1|many|TRBV15|NA
TGTGCCACCAGCAGAGTCGCAGGTAACACTGAAGCTTTCTTT
CATSRVAGNTEAFF
>TRBJ2-1|many|TRBV6-2/TRBV6-3|NA
TGTGCCAGCAGTTACGCCCCCGGGGGTGGCTCCTACAATGAGCAGTTCTTC
CASSYAPGGGSYNEQFF
>TRBJ1-1|many|TRBV6-1|NA
TGTGCCAGCAGCGACCCTCCGGGCGCTATGAACACTGAAGCTTTCTTT
CASSDPPGAMNTEAFF
>TRBJ1-4|few|TRBV5-1|NA
TGCGCCAGCAGCTTGGAGAGGGGTACGGCTAATGAAAAACTGTTTTTT
CASSLERGTANEKLFF
>TRBJ1-1|many|TRBV29-1|NA
TGCGCCGAAGTCCGGGGGCTGAACACTGAAGCTTTCTTT
CAEVRGLNTEAFF
>TRBJ2-2|NA|TRBV7-6|NA
TGTGCCAGCAGCAGCCACTCTGACCTGATGTCCGGGGAGCTGTTTTTT
CASSSHSDLMSGELFF
>TRBJ1-3|few|TRBV10-3|NA
TGTGCCATCAGGGTCACAGGCGGCCCCTCTGGAAACACCATATATTTT
CAIRVTGGPSGNTIYF
>TRBJ2-6|few|TRBV5-1|TRBD2
TGCGCCAGCAGCTTGGTAGCGGGGGCGGACTCTGGGGCCAACGTCCTGACTTTC
CASSLVAGADSGANVLTF
>TRBJ2-5|many|TRBV10-3|NA
TGTGCCATCCGGAGTCAAGAGACCCAGTACTTC
CAIRSQETQYF
>TRBJ1-2|many|TRBV15|NA
TGTGCCACCAGCAGAGTTAGGCTCTATGGCTACACCTTC
CATSRVRLYGYTF
>TRBJ2-7|many|TRBV7-9|NA
TGTGCCAGCAGCCGCGGGCAGATTTACGAGCAGTACTTC
CASSRGQIYEQYF
>TRBJ2-3|NA|TRBV6-2/TRBV6-3|NA
TGTGCCGGCCAAGGCGAAAGGGGAGATACGCAGTATTTT
CAGQGERGDTQYF
>TRBJ1-5|few|TRBV20-1|NA
TGCAGTGCTAGGGAATCCGGTGGGGAGCCCCAGCATTTT
CSARESGGEPQHF
>TRBJ1-2|NA|TRBV28|NA
TGTGCCAGCAGCCTGAGGGGGATAGAGCGGGGCTACACCTTC
CASSLRGIERGYTF
>TRBJ2-1|NA|TRBV14|NA
TGTGCCAGCAACAGTAGGGATCTCTACAATGAGCAGTTCTTC
CASNSRDLYNEQFF
>TRBJ2-3|many|TRBV28|TRBD1
TGTGCCAGCAGTCTGACAGGGTCAAGCACAGATACGCAGTATTTT
CASSLTGSSTDTQYF
>TRBJ2-5|NA|TRBV5-1|TRBD1
TGCGCCAGCAGGCGGACCGGGACAGTGAACCAAGAGACCCAGTACTTC
CASRRTGTVNQETQYF
>TRBJ2-2|many|TRBV12-3/TRBV12-4|TRBD2
TGTGCCAGCAGTGAGGCGGGAGGGCCGCCCGGGGAGCTGTTTTTT
CASSEAGGPPGELFF
>TRBJ2-1|many|TRBV7-9|TRBD2
TGTGCCAGCAGCGCCGCCGGGACTAGCGATCAGCAGTTCTTC
CASSAAGTSDQQFF
>TRBJ1-1|many|TRBV11-1|NA
TGTGCCAGCAGCTTACGAAGGGATCGTGGTGAAGCTTTCTTT
CASSLRRDRGEAFF
>TRBJ2-3|few|TRBV9|NA
TGTGCCAGCAGCCCCCCGCCGCGAGATACGCAGTATTTT
CASSPPPRDTQYF
>TRBJ1-1|many|TRBV6-2/TRBV6-3|NA
TGTGCCAGCAGTTACTCTGCCTCAAGGGGGTACACTGAAGCTTTCTTT
CASSYSASRGYTEAFF
>TRBJ1-1|many|TRBV7-9|NA
TGTGCCACCCGTCGGGGGGACACTGAAGCTTTCTTT
CATRRGDTEAFF